This TCR beta chain was sequenced for a study of cytomegalovirus exposure and HLA in healthy donors. It was with 60 Vbeta and 13 Jbeta primers that the PCR ran. The table came from immunoSEQ multiplex PCR; TCRdb's copy has only in-frame clones and leaves some out. The data contain more than 85,000 clones, roughly three quarters of them singletons. With 7 bases clipped from V and 4 bases from J, the junction kept 7 bases outside the gene matches. The CDR3 covers 14 residues. Per germline, CDR1 MNHEY and CDR2 SMNVEV (reference sequence). The sequence came from a man aged 40-50 years in good health and CMV-seronegative. V and J are TRBV27 and TRBJ2-3; 8 nucleotides align to TRBD2. The sequencing sample was made of PBMCs. The CDR3 DNA is TGTGCCAGCAAGGTAGCGGGAAGCGCAGATACGCAGTATTTT. Protein: CASKVAGSADTQYF.